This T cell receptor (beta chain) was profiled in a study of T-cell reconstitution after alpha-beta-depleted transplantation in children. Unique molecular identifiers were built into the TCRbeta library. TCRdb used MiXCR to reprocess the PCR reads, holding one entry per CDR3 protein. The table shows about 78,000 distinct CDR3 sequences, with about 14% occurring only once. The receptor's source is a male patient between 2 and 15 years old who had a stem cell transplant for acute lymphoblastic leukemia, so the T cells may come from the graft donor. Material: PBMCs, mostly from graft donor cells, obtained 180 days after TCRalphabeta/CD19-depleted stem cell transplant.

CDR3 DNA: TGTGCCGGCAACAGGGGGAACACCGGGGAGCTGTTTTTT. Protein: CAGNRGNTGELFF. This chain links TRBV6-1 with TRBJ2-2; 7 nucleotides align to TRBD1. The CDR3 is made up of 13 amino acids. The V and J ends lost 11 bases and 1 base, in that order; junction bases with no gene match: 4. CDR1 is MNHNS and CDR2 is SASEGT in the germline V gene.